The following is a T cell receptor (beta chain) sequence with its context. Antigen specificity is unknown. Someone took an approximately 2.4 ml blood sample from each of the donors. Total RNA from whole blood was isolated with no T cell sorting. Germline assignment: CDR1 SQVTM and CDR2 ANQGSEA. The CDR3 runs 13 residues. The data were obtained in a study of monozygotic twins with inflammatory bowel disease. General observations from the study: The co-twins with IBD showed lower TCRbeta diversity (inverse Simpson) than their healthy siblings.

TCRdb reprocessed the 5' RACE reads and reports one entry per CDR3 protein, with no DNA. Its listing shows roughly 170,000 distinct CDR3 sequences. Sequencing was done on a sample of blood. The origin of this receptor is a human donor with ulcerative colitis or Crohn's disease, or a healthy co-twin of an affected twin (not recorded which). The chain combines TRBV29-1 with TRBJ1-2; absent DNA, TCRdb's TRBD1 call cannot be checked. The CDR3: CSVQGQGPYGYTF. The variable domain in full, with the rest retrieved from reference TRBV29-1 and TRBJ1-2, is SAVISQKPSRDICQRGTSLTIQCQVDSQVTMMFWYRQQPGQSLTLIATANQGSEATYESGFVIDKFPISRPNLTFSTLTVSNMSPEDSSIYLCSVQGQGPYGYTFGSGTRLTVV.